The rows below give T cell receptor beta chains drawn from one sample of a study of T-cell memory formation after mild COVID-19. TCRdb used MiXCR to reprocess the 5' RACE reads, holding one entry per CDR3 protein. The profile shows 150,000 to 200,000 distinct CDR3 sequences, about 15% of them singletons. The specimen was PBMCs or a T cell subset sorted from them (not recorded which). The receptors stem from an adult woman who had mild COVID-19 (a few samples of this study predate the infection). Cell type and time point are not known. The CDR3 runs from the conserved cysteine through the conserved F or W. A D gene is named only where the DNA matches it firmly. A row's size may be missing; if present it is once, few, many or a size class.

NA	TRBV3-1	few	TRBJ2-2	CASSQDFVGGRGSTGELFF	TGTGCCAGCAGCCAAGACTTCGTTGGAGGGCGCGGTTCCACCGGGGAGCTGTTTTTT
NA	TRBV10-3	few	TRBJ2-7	CAISERRTSSYEQYF	TGTGCCATCAGTGAACGGAGGACGAGCTCCTACGAGCAGTACTTC
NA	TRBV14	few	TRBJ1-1	CASSQYGAVTEAFF	TGTGCCAGCAGCCAGTACGGGGCAGTGACTGAAGCTTTCTTT
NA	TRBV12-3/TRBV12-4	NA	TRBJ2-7	CASSLEVGAGFLNEQYF	TGTGCCAGCAGTTTAGAAGTCGGGGCAGGATTTTTGAACGAGCAGTACTTC
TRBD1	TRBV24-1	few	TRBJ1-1	CATSDLQTGKAFF	TGTGCCACCAGTGATTTGCAGACAGGGAAAGCTTTCTTT
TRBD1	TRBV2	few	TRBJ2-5	CASFPGGWEETQYF	TGTGCCAGCTTTCCAGGGGGCTGGGAAGAGACCCAGTACTTC
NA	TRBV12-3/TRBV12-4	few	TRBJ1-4	CASTPGETNEKLFF	TGTGCCAGCACGCCAGGGGAAACTAATGAAAAACTGTTTTTT
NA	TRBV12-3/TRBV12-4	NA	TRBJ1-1	CASSSPGVGTEAFF	TGTGCCAGCAGCTCCCCGGGGGTGGGCACTGAAGCTTTCTTT
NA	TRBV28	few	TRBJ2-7	CASSSGTSTYEQYF	TGTGCCAGCAGCTCCGGGACATCCACCTACGAGCAGTACTTC
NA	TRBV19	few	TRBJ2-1	CASKESSYNEQFF	TGTGCCAGTAAGGAGAGCTCCTACAATGAGCAGTTCTTC
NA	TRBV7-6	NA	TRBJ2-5	CASSLHFDISYQETQYF	TGTGCCAGCAGCTTACACTTTGACATATCGTACCAAGAGACCCAGTACTTC
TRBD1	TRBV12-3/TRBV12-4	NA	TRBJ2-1	CASRSDRGEQFF	TGTGCCAGCAGATCCGACAGGGGGGAGCAGTTCTTC
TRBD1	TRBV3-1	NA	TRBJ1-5	CASSRGTGGNQPQHF	TGTGCCAGCAGCCGAGGGACAGGGGGCAATCAGCCCCAGCATTTT
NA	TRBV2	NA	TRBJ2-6	CASSELGAGANVLTF	TGTGCCAGCAGTGAACTTGGGGCAGGGGCCAACGTCCTGACTTTC
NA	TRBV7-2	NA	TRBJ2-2	CASSLGRDTGELFF	TGTGCCAGCAGCTTAGGACGGGACACCGGGGAGCTGTTTTTT
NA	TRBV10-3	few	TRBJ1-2	CAISDQSGFYGYTF	TGTGCCATCAGTGACCAATCGGGCTTTTATGGCTACACCTTC
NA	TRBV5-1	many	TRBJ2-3	CASSSFEGTDTQYF	TGCGCCAGCAGCTCATTCGAGGGGACAGATACGCAGTATTTT
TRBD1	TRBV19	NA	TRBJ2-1	CASSMDRAYNEQFF	TGTGCCAGTAGTATGGACAGGGCCTACAATGAGCAGTTCTTC
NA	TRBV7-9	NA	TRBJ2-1	CASSPQGGRYNEQFF	TGTGCCAGCAGCCCCCAGGGTGGGAGATACAATGAGCAGTTCTTC
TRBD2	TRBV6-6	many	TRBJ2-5	CASSLGLAETQYF	TGTGCCAGCAGTTTGGGACTAGCGGAGACCCAGTACTTC
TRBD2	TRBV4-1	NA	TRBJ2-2	CASSPTTGAGAGELFF	TGCGCCAGCAGCCCAACCACGGGAGCGGGGGCCGGGGAGCTGTTTTTT
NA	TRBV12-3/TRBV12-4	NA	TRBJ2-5	CASSSGGAQYF	TGTGCCAGCAGTTCGGGTGGGGCCCAGTACTTC
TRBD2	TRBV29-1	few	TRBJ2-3	CSVRGTSGAGDTQYF	TGCAGCGTTCGGGGGACTAGCGGGGCGGGGGATACGCAGTATTTT
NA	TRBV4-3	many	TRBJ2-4	CASSQVGLGVGTKNIQYF	TGCGCCAGCAGCCAAGTCGGGCTGGGGGTGGGGACCAAAAACATTCAGTACTTC
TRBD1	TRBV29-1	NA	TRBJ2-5	CSVGQGRQETQYF	TGCAGCGTAGGACAGGGACGACAAGAGACCCAGTACTTC
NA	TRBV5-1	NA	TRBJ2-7	CASSLAGSVYEQYF	TGCGCCAGCAGCTTGGCCGGGTCAGTCTACGAGCAGTACTTC
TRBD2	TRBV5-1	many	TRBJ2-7	CASSQKAGEYREQYF	TGCGCCAGCAGCCAAAAAGCGGGGGAGTATAGAGAGCAGTACTTC
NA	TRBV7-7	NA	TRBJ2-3	CASSLYQNWGTDTQYF	TGTGCTAGCAGCTTATATCAGAACTGGGGCACAGATACGCAGTATTTT
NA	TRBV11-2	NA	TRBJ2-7	CASSLDREDEQYF	TGTGCCAGCAGCTTAGATAGGGAGGACGAGCAGTACTTC
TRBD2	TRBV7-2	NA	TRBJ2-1	CASSLSRVGLAGYEQFF	TGTGCCAGCAGCTTAAGCCGGGTGGGGCTAGCGGGCTATGAGCAGTTCTTC
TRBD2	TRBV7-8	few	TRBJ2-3	CASSLDSLTSGRGTDTQYF	TGTGCCAGCAGCTTAGATTCCTTGACTAGCGGGAGAGGCACAGATACGCAGTATTTT
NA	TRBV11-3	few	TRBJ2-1	CASSLVFYGSSYNEQFF	TGTGCCAGCAGCTTAGTCTTCTACGGGAGCTCCTACAATGAGCAGTTCTTC